This T cell receptor (beta chain) was identified in a study of beta chain features in type 1 diabetes. Regarding the study as a whole: TCRB CDR3s were moderately but significantly shorter in Type 1 diabetes patients in all four CD4+ subsets.

Trimming took 1 base from V and 4 from J; bases not matched to a gene: 6. Germline V gene data show CDR1 as SGHAT and CDR2 as FQNNGV. This CDR3 has 17 residues. Reverse transcribing all isolated RNA meant expressed TCRB transcripts were sequenced. The data were produced by immunoSEQ multiplex PCR, yet TCRdb's version contains in-frame clones alone and is incomplete. In the table there are over 200,000 clones, approximately 10% of which are singletons. This clone showed up just a few times. Its cognate antigen is unknown. Sequencing was carried out using naive CD4+ T cells from blood. This chain connects TRBV11-2 to TRBJ2-1; 11 bases line up with TRBD2. The sequence derives from a man aged 25 to 40 with type 1 diabetes. The CDR3 sequence is CASSLVASGGSYNEQFF. CDR3 DNA sequence: TGTGCCAGCAGCTTAGTGGCTAGCGGGGGGTCATACAATGAGCAGTTCTTC.